This passage covers 15 T cell receptor beta chains from one sample sequenced in a study of cytomegalovirus exposure and HLA in healthy donors. The PCR had 60 Vbeta and 13 Jbeta primers. Some clones are missing from TCRdb's copy, which holds only in-frame ones; the method was immunoSEQ multiplex PCR. The sample includes approximately 280,000 clones, around 90% seen only once; the top ten take roughly 2.1%. Specimen: PBMCs. The receptors were gathered from a woman younger than 35 in good health and CMV-seronegative.

The chain combines TRBV12-2 with TRBJ2-3; the listed D gene, TRBD1, was not tested against the DNA. TRBV12-2 is tagged as a pseudogene. The CDR3 runs 16 residues. The DNA for the CDR3 is TGTGCAAGTCGCTTAGGGACAGGGGGAAGCACAGATACGCAGTATTTT. Translating gives CASRLGTGGSTDTQYF.

This clone appeared once. This chain joins TRBV27 and TRBJ2-1, with D maybe TRBD2 (5 bases). The V gene lost 5 bases and the J gene lost 3 bases, with 8 bases spanning the gap. Germline V gene data show CDR1 as MNHEY and CDR2 as SMNVEV (reference sequence). The CDR3 sequence is 13 residues long. CDR3 sequence reads: CASSTGLYNEQFF. As DNA, the CDR3 is TGTGCCAGCAGTACTGGACTCTACAATGAGCAGTTCTTC.

The chain links TRBV19 to TRBJ1-2, with 9 bases that match TRBD1. Losses at the gene ends were 11 bases for V and 1 base for J; bases not matched to a gene: 5. The germline gives CDR1 LNHDA, CDR2 SQIVND (reference sequence). The CDR3 runs 13 residues. The CDR3 loop reads CACRDRDNYGYTF. CDR3 nucleotide sequence: TGTGCCTGCCGGGACAGGGATAACTATGGCTACACCTTC.

The V call is TRBV5-4, the J call TRBJ2-7, with D perhaps matching TRBD2 (6 bases). This CDR3 region has 17 residues. Germline CDR1 reads SGHNT; CDR2 reads YYREEE (reference sequence). Trimming stripped 0 bases from V and 1 base from J, with 17 bases between. CDR3 protein: CASSLGGQGGISYEQYF. CDR3 DNA sequence: TGTGCCAGCAGCTTGGGAGGTCAGGGCGGGATTTCCTACGAGCAGTACTTC.

Concerning this clone: Other DNA variants within this sample encode the same CDR3. This chain links TRBV5-6 with TRBJ2-7; the match to TRBD2 covers 8 bases. This CDR3 comprises 14 residues. V lost 3 bases, J lost 4 bases, and 6 bases stayed unmatched. The germline CDR1 and CDR2 sequences are SGHDT and YYEEEE. CDR3 DNA: TGTGCCAGCAGCTCCGGGACTAGTGGGTACGAGCAGTACTTC. Protein: CASSSGTSGYEQYF. The full variable domain, completed using reference TRBV5-6 and TRBJ2-7, is DAGVTQSPTHLIKTRGQQVTLRCSPKSGHDTVSWYQQALGQGPQFIFQYYEEEERQRGNFPDRFSGHQFPNYSSELNVNALLLGDSALYLCASSSGTSGYEQYFGPGTRLTVT.

The CDR3 sequence is CASSLAGDRGYGGYTF. CDR3 in DNA: TGTGCCAGCAGCTTAGCGGGGGACAGGGGCTATGGTGGCTACACCTTC. This rearrangement joins TRBV7-8 to TRBJ1-2; TRBD1 matches 10 bases. Looked up from germline, CDR1 is SGHVS and CDR2 is FQNEAQ. The CDR3 spans 16 residues. V lost 0 bases and J lost 7; bases outside the gene matches: 8.

J is TRBJ2-5 and V is TRBV6-5; 10 bases line up with TRBD2. Trimming removed 6 bases from V and 2 bases from J; junction bases left unmatched: 6. The CDR3 consists of 15 residues. Germline V gives CDR1 MNHEY, CDR2 SVGAGI. The CDR3 nucleotides read TGTGCCAGCAGCCCGCAGCGGGGGGGTCAAGAGACCCAGTACTTC. It codes for CASSPQRGGQETQYF.

This rearrangement joins TRBV19 to TRBJ2-7, with 7 nucleotides matching TRBD2. V lost 3 bases, J lost 5 bases, and 7 bases stayed unmatched. The CDR3 covers 14 residues. Germline V gene data show CDR1 as LNHDA and CDR2 as SQIVND (reference sequence). The CDR3 nucleotides read TGTGCCAGTAGTATGGTCCAGGGAGGGGACGAGCAGTACTTC. Encoded protein: CASSMVQGGDEQYF.

J is TRBJ2-3 and V is TRBV7-2; TRBD1 might be the D (6 bases). In germline, CDR1 is SGHTA, CDR2 FQGNSA. The CDR3 has 14 residues. V was pared by 1 base and J by 1 base, with 6 bases between. CDR3 sequence (DNA): TGTGCCAGCAGCTTAGAGGGGGGCACAGATACGCAGTATTTT. Translated, it gives CASSLEGGTDTQYF.

The chain links TRBV21-1 to TRBJ1-2; the table gives TRBD1 as D, unverified against the DNA. TRBV21-1 counts as a pseudogene. The CDR3 spans 13 residues. The CDR3 sequence: CASLPLGAGGYTF. For the CDR3, the DNA is TGTGCCAGCTTACCGCTGGGGGCAGGTGGCTACACCTTC.

The chain couples TRBV25-1 to TRBJ1-2, with D unresolved. CDR1 MGHDK and CDR2 SYGVNS come from the germline V gene. The CDR3 has 13 amino acids. With 4 bases removed from V and 8 bases from J, the gap between germline ends came to 14 bases. The CDR3 loop is CASSGGSEYGYTF. The CDR3 DNA sequence: TGTGCCAGCAGTGGAGGGAGCGAGTACGGCTACACCTTC.

The chain carries TRBV27 and TRBJ2-1, with 10 bases aligning to TRBD2. Germline values: CDR1 MNHEY, CDR2 SMNVEV (reference sequence). The CDR3 spans 17 residues. V shed 1 base, J shed 5 bases, and the junction held 8 bases outside the gene matches. The DNA for the CDR3 is TGTGCCAGCAGTTTATTTTGGGGGAGCGGGGGGGACAATGAGCAGTTCTTC. Translating it yields CASSLFWGSGGDNEQFF.

J is TRBJ1-3 and V is TRBV9, with TRBD1 as a possible D gene (6 bases). Trimming took off 0 bases at V and 2 bases at J, with 12 bases between the two ends. Germline CDR1 SGDLS, CDR2 YYNGEE. The CDR3 extends over 16 amino acids. The CDR3: CASSVDLGAPGNTIYF. CDR3 coding DNA: TGTGCCAGCAGCGTAGATTTGGGGGCGCCTGGAAACACCATATATTTT.

This chain joins TRBV30 and TRBJ2-1; 12 positions agree with TRBD1. The V and J ends lost 3 bases and 6 bases, in that order; junction bases with no gene match: 9. The CDR3 extends over 16 amino acids. CDR1 and CDR2 from the germline V gene are GTSNPN and SVGIG (reference sequence). CDR3 DNA sequence: TGTGCCTGGAGCTTACCGGGACAGGGGGCTATCAATGAGCAGTTCTTC. It codes for CAWSLPGQGAINEQFF.

The chain employs TRBV30 and TRBJ1-2; D is possibly TRBD1 (5 bases). Germline CDR1 GTSNPN, CDR2 SVGIG (reference sequence). V dropped 1 base and J dropped 4 bases, with 16 bases sitting between them. This CDR3 comprises 15 residues. CDR3 in DNA: TGTGCCTGGAGTGGAAGGCGGGGCGCGAGCTATGGCTACACCTTC. This codes for CAWSGRRGASYGYTF.